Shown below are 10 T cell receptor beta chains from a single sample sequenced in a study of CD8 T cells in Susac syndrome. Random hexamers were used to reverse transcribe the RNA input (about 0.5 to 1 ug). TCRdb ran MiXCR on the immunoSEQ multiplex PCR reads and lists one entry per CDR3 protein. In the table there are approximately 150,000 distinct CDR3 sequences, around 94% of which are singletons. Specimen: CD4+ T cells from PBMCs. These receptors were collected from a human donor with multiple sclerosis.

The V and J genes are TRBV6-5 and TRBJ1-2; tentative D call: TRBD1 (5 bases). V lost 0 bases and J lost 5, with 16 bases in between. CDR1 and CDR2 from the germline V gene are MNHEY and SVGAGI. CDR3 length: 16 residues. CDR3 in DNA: TGTGCCAGCAGTTACTCCCCTGGGCAGGGCTGGTATGGCTACACCTTC. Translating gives CASSYSPGQGWYGYTF.

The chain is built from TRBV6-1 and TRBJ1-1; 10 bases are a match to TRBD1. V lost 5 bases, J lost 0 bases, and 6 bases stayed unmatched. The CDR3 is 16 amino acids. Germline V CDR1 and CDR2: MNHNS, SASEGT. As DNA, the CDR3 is TGTGCCAGCAGTCGGGGACAGGGGACGGTGAACACTGAAGCTTTCTTT. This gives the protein CASSRGQGTVNTEAFF.

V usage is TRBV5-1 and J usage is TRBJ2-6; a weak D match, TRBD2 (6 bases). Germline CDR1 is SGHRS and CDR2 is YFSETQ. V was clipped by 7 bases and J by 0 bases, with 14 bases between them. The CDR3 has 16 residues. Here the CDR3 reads CASGEVGSSGANVLTF. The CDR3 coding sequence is TGCGCCAGCGGGGAGGTTGGTAGCTCTGGGGCCAACGTCCTGACTTTC. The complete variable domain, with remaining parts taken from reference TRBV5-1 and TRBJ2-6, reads KAGVTQTPRYLIKTRGQQVTLSCSPISGHRSVSWYQQTPGQGLQFLFEYFSETQRNKGNFPGRFSGRQFSNSRSEMNVSTLELGDSALYLCASGEVGSSGANVLTFGAGSRLTVL.

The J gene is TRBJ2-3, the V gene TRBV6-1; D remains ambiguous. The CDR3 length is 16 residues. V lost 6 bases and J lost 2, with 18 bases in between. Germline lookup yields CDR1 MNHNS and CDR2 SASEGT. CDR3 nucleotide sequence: TGTGCCAGCAGCCCACGGTTCACTACCCCCACAGATACGCAGTATTTT. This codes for CASSPRFTTPTDTQYF.

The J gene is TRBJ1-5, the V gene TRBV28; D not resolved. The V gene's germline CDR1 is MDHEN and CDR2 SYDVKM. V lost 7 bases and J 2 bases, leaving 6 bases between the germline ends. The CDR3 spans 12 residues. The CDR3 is CASTVGNQPQHF. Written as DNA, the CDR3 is TGTGCCAGCACCGTGGGCAATCAGCCCCAGCATTTT.

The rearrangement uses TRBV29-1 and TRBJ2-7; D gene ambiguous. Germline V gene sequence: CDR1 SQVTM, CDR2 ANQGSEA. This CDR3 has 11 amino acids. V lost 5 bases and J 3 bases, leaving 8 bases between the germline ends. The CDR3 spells CSVLRHYEQYF. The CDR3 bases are TGCAGCGTTCTGAGACACTACGAGCAGTACTTC.

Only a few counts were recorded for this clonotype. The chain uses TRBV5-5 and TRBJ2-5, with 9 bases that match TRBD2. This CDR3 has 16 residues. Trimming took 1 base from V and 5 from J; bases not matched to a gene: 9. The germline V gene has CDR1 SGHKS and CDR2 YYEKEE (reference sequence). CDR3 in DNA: TGTGCCAGCAGCTTGCCGTCGCTAGCGGGAATTGAGACCCAGTACTTC. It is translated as CASSLPSLAGIETQYF.

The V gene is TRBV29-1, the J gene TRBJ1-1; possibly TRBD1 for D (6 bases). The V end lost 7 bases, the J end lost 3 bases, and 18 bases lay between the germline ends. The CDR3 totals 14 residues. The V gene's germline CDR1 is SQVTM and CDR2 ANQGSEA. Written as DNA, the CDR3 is TGCAGCGCCGGGGACACAGGGAGATACACTGAAGCTTTCTTT. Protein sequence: CSAGDTGRYTEAFF.

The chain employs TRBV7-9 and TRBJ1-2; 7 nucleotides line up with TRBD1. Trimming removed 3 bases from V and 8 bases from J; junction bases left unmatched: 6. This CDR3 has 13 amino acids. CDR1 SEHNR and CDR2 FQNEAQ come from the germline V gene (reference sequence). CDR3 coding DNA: TGTGCCAGCAGCTTCACAGGGGTCAGCGGCTACACCTTC. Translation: CASSFTGVSGYTF.

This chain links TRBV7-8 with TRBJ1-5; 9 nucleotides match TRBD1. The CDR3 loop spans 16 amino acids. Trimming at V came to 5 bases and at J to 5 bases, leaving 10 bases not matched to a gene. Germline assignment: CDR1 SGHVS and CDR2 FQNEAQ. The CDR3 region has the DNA TGTGCCAGCAGCCCGGTGGGATGGACAGGGGATCAGCCCCAGCATTTT. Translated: CASSPVGWTGDQPQHF.